The sequence of this T cell receptor (beta chain) was determined in a study of response to subunit inactivated influenza vaccine. TCRdb called the RT-PCR reads again in MiXCR, with one record for every CDR3 protein. Here the sample spans more than 450,000 distinct CDR3 sequences, 11% being singletons. Many counts were recorded for this clonotype. CDR3 length: 13 amino acids. CDR1 and CDR2 (germline): SQVTM, ANQGSEA. The ends were cut back, 4 bases at V and 3 bases at J, with 13 bases in the middle. These data were also filed under a second study, of T cells expressing NK-cell markers. That work states: UMI-tagged 5'RACE template switching yielded the TCR beta cDNA. Among the eight sequenced donors, seven tested HCMV-seropositive and one tested seronegative. The sorts in several experiments were restricted to alpha-beta TCR T cells by an anti-gamma-delta TCR antibody. Top CD8+ clonotypes included the dominant CD3+CD56+NKG2C+ clonotypes in 5 or 6 donors. It was still unclear whether expanded NKG2C+ T cell clones were HCMV specific.

Sample: PBMCs from blood, taken on the day of vaccination. J is TRBJ2-7 and V is TRBV29-1; the D gene is possibly TRBD2 (6 bases). The receptor's source is a man aged 45-65 years who received an inactivated influenza vaccine. Here the CDR3 DNA reads TGCAGCGTTGCTCGGGACTCCCACTACGAGCAGTACTTC. Its translation: CSVARDSHYEQYF.